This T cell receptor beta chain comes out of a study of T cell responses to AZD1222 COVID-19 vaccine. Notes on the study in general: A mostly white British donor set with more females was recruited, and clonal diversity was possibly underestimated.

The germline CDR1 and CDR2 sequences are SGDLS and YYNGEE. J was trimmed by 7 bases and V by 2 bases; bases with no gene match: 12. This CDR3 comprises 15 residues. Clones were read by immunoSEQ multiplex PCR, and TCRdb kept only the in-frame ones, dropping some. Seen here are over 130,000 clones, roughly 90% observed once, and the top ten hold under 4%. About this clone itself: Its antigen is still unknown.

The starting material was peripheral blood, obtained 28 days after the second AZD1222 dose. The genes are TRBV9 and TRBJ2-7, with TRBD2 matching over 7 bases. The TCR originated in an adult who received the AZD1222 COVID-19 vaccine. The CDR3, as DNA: TGTGCCAGCAGCGTCGAGTCACGGGAGGAGGGGGAGCAGTACTTC. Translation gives CASSVESREEGEQYF. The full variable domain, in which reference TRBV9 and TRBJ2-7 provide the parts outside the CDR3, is DSGVTQTPKHLITATGQRVTLRCSPRSGDLSVYWYQQSLDQGLQFLIQYYNGEERAKGNILERFSAQQFPDLHSELNLSSLELGDSALYFCASSVESREEGEQYFGPGTRLTVT.